The next 7 T cell receptor beta chains were all read from a single sample in a study of T cell repertoires in cytomegalovirus infection. Using its own MiXCR run on the reads, TCRdb lists one record per CDR3 protein. Of more than 400,000 distinct CDR3 sequences in the sample, 26% were seen once. The specimen sequenced was PBMCs. The receptor source for this set is a human donor in good health (CMV status not recorded). Some clones in this sample may be carry-over from other donors' samples.

V usage is TRBV6-5 and J usage is TRBJ2-1, with D tentatively TRBD1 or TRBD2 (6 bases each). Trimming shortened V by 0 bases and J by 5 bases, and 17 bases separated the two germline ends. From germline, CDR1 is MNHEY and CDR2 SVGAGI. This CDR3 spans 17 amino acids. For the CDR3, the DNA is TGTGCCAGCAGTTACTCGGGGGCGACTAGGAAAAACAATGAGCAGTTCTTC. Its protein product is CASSYSGATRKNNEQFF.

The V call is TRBV20-1, the J call TRBJ2-3; TRBD2 matches at 7 bases. The CDR3 contains 15 residues. Looked up from germline, CDR1 is DFQATT and CDR2 is SNEGSKA (reference sequence). V shed 8 bases, J shed 3 bases, and the junction held 14 bases outside the gene matches. As DNA, the CDR3 is TGCAGTACCACGACCCGCGGGAGTGGGACAGATACGCAGTATTTT. This sequence encodes CSTTTRGSGTDTQYF.

This clonotype was seen more than once but under ten times. The chain recombines TRBV19 with TRBJ1-2, with D possibly being TRBD1 (5 bases). In germline, CDR1 is LNHDA, CDR2 SQIVND (reference sequence). V lost 5 bases, J lost 8 bases, and 21 bases lay in between. The CDR3 is 15 amino acids. The CDR3 DNA sequence: TGTGCCAGTAGTCCTCAATCAACAGGTCCGAAAGGCTACACCTTC. Amino acid sequence: CASSPQSTGPKGYTF.

This clonotype was found many times. The chain has TRBV20-1 and TRBJ2-7; TRBD1 or TRBD2 may be the D gene (5 bases each). CDR1 DFQATT and CDR2 SNEGSKA come from the germline V gene (reference sequence). The CDR3 runs to 14 residues. V lost 6 bases and J 9 bases, leaving 24 bases between the germline ends. CDR3 amino acids: CSAELGTTVTRQYF. DNA for the CDR3: TGCAGTGCCGAACTCGGGACGACCGTAACGCGGCAGTACTTC.

The chain is built from TRBV28 and TRBJ2-3; 11 nucleotides line up with TRBD1. V dropped 5 bases and J dropped 3; count of bases not matched to a gene: 4. CDR1 is MDHEN, CDR2 SYDVKM, per germline. The CDR3 has 15 amino acids. The CDR3 region has the DNA TGTGCCAGCAGTGGACAGGGGGCGTGGACAGATACGCAGTATTTT. Translation: CASSGQGAWTDTQYF.

The rearrangement links TRBV6-6 to TRBJ2-4; perhaps TRBD1 as D (6 bases). This CDR3 has 15 amino acids. The V end was cut by 4 bases, the J end by 2 bases, with 12 bases between. Germline V gene sequence: CDR1 MNHNY, CDR2 SVGAGI (reference sequence). The CDR3: CASSWTQGTKNIQYF. As DNA, the CDR3 is TGTGCCAGCAGTTGGACGCAGGGGACCAAAAACATTCAGTACTTC.

The chain recombines TRBV28 with TRBJ1-2, with D possibly being TRBD1 (6 bases). With 8 bases removed from V and 6 bases from J, the gap between germline ends came to 31 bases. CDR1 and CDR2 from the germline V gene are MDHEN and SYDVKM. The CDR3 is 18 amino acids. CDR3 DNA: TGTGCCAGCGGTCCGTTTCTCATCTCAGGGGAGCGAGGGGATGGCTACACCTTC. It encodes CASGPFLISGERGDGYTF.